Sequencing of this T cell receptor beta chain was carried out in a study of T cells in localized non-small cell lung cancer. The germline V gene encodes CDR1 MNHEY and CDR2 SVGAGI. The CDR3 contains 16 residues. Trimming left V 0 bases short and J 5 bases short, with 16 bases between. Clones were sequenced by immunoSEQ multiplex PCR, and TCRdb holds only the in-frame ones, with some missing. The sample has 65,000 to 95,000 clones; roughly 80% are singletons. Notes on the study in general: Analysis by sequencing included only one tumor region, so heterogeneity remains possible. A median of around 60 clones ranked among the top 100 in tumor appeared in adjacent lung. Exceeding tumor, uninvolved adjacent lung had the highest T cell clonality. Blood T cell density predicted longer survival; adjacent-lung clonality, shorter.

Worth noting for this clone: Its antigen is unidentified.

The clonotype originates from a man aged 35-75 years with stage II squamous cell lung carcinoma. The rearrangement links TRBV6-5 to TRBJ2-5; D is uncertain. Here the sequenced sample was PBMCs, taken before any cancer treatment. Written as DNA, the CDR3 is TGTGCCAGCAGTTACTCGATGGCCGTGCGAGAGGAGACCCAGTACTTC. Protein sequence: CASSYSMAVREETQYF.